This TCR beta chain is drawn from a study of T cells in Graves' hyperthyroidism and ophthalmopathy. Uncontrolled infection, other autoimmune disease, pregnancy or lactation led to exclusion. The diagnoses drew upon clinical symptoms, serum thyroxine and TRAb, thyroid ultrasound and orbital computed tomography. From RNA transcripts, TCR beta CDR3 regions were amplified. The study used the HTBI primer set for a first-round RT-PCR of the TCR CDR3. Each CDR3 protein gets one entry after TCRdb re-called the multiplex PCR reads with MiXCR. The profile shows approximately 640,000 distinct CDR3 sequences, approximately 42% of them singletons. This CDR3 comprises 16 residues. Germline CDR1 is SGHAT and CDR2 is FQNNGV. About this clonotype: One end of the junction does not line up with germline, which may come from a read error.

The chain is built from TRBV11-2 and TRBJ1-4, with TRBD1 identical over 9 bases. This receptor was obtained from an adult man with Graves' disease, either hyperthyroidism or ophthalmopathy (not recorded which). The sequencing input was peripheral blood or thyroid tissue (not recorded which). The CDR3 DNA reads as TGCGCCAGCAGCGCCCGGGACAGGGACGCTAATGAAAAACTGTTTTTT. Protein: CASSARDRDANEKLFF.